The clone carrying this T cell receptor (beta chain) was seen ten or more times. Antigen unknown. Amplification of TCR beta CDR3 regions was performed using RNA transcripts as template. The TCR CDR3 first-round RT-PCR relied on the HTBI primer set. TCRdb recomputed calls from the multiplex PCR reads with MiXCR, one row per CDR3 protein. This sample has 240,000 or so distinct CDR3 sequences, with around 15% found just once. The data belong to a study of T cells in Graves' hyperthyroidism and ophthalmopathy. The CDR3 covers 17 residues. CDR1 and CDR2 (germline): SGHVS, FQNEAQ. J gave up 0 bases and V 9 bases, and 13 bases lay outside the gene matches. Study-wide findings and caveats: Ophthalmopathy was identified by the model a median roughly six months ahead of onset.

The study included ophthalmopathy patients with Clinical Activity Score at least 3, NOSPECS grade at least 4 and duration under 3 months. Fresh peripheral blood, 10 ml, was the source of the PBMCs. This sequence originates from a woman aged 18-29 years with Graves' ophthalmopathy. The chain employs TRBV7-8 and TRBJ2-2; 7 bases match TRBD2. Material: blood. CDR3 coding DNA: TGTGCCAGTTTTTTTGGAGCGGGGCTACCGAACACCGGGGAGCTGTTTTTT. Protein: CASFFGAGLPNTGELFF.